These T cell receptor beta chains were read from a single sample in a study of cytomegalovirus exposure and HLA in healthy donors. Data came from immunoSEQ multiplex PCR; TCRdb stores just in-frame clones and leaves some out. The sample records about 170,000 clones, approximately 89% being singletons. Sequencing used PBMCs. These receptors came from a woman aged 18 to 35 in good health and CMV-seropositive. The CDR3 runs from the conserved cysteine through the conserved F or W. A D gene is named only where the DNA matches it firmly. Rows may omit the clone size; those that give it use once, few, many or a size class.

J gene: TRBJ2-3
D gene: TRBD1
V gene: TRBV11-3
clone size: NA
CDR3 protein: CASRLRQGEADTQYF
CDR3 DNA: TGTGCCAGCAGATTGAGACAGGGGGAGGCAGATACGCAGTATTTT

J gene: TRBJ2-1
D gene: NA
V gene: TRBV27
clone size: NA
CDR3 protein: CASSFQANSYNEQFF
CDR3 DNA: TGTGCCAGCAGTTTCCAGGCAAATTCCTACAATGAGCAGTTCTTC

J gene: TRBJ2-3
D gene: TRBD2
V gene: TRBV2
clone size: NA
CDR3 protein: CASSVIAGTDTQYF
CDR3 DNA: TGTGCCAGCAGTGTTATAGCGGGAACCGATACGCAGTATTTT

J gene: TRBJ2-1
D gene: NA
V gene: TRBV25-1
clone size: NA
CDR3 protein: CASSPTKGTNYNEQFF
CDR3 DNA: TGTGCCAGCAGCCCGACTAAAGGGACAAACTACAATGAGCAGTTCTTC

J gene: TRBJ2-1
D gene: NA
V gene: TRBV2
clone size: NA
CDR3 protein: CASRGAGYLAASYNEQFF
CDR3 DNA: TGTGCCAGCCGGGGGGCGGGTTATCTAGCGGCGTCCTACAATGAGCAGTTCTTC

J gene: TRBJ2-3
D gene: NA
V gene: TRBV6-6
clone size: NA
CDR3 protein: CASSLSDTQYF
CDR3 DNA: TGTGCCAGCAGTCTTTCAGATACGCAGTATTTT

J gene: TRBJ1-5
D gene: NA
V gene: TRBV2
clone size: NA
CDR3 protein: CASSGTNSNQPQHF
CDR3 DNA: TGTGCCAGCAGCGGGACAAATAGCAATCAGCCCCAGCATTTT

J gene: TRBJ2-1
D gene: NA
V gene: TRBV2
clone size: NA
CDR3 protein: CASSDGGGSEQFF
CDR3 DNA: TGTGCCAGCAGTGATGGGGGCGGGAGTGAGCAGTTCTTC

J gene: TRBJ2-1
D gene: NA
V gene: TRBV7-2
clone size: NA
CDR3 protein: CASSPYSGRNEQFF
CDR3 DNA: TGTGCCAGCAGCCCCTACAGCGGTAGGAATGAGCAGTTCTTC

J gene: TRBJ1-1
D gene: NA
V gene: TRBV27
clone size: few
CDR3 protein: CASSLDRNTEAFF
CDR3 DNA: TGTGCCAGCAGTTTAGACAGGAACACTGAAGCTTTCTTT

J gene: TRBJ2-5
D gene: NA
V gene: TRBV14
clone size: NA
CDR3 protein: CASSQRQLQETQYF
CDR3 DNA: TGTGCCAGCAGCCAACGACAGCTCCAAGAGACCCAGTACTTC

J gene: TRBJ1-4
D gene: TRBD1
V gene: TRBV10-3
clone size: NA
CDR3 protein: CAIRGTGPNEKLFF
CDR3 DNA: TGTGCCATCAGGGGGACAGGCCCAAATGAAAAACTGTTTTTT

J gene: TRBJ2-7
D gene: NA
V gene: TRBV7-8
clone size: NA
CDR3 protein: CASSSLGGSGSEQYF
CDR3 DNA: TGTGCCAGCAGCTCCCTCGGGGGAAGTGGGTCCGAGCAGTACTTC

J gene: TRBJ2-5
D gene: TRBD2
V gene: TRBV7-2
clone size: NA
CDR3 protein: CASSLGLGGETQYF
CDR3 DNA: TGTGCCAGCAGCTTAGGCTTGGGAGGGGAGACCCAGTACTTC

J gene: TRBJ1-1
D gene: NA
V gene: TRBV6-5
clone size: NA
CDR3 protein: CASSWTANTEAFF
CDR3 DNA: TGTGCCAGCAGTTGGACAGCGAACACTGAAGCTTTCTTT

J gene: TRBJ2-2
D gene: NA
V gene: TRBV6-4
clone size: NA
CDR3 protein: CASSPLGEAGELFF
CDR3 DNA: TGTGCCAGCAGTCCACTCGGGGAAGCCGGGGAGCTGTTTTTT

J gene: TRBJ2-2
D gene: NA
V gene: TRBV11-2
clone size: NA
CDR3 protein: CASSSWGRESMGSGELFF
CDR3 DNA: TGTGCCAGCAGCTCCTGGGGGCGGGAGTCGATGGGCTCCGGGGAGCTGTTTTTT

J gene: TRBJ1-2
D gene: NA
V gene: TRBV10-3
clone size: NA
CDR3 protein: CAISERGNYGYTF
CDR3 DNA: TGTGCCATCAGTGAGAGGGGTAACTATGGCTACACCTTC

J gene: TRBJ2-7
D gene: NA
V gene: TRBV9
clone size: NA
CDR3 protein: CASSVGTGYPYEQYF
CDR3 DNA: TGTGCCAGCAGCGTAGGTACAGGGTACCCCTACGAGCAGTACTTC

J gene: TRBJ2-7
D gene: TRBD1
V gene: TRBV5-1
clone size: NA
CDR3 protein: CASSEGGTGWYEQYF
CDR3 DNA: TGCGCCAGCAGCGAGGGGGGGACAGGGTGGTACGAGCAGTACTTC

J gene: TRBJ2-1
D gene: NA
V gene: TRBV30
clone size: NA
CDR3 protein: CAWSVRDEQFF
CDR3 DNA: TGTGCCTGGAGTGTACGCGATGAGCAGTTCTTC

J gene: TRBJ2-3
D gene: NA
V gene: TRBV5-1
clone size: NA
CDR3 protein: CASDSVGVGTDTQYF
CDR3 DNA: TGCGCCAGCGACTCGGTCGGGGTAGGCACAGATACGCAGTATTTT

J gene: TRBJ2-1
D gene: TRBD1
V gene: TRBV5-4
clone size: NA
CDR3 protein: CASSPSGTGGINEQFF
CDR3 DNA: TGTGCCAGCAGCCCGTCGGGGACAGGGGGTATTAATGAGCAGTTCTTC

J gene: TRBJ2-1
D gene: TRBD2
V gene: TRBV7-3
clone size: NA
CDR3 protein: CASRKELAGGGGDEQFF
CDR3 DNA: TGTGCCAGCAGGAAGGAGCTAGCGGGAGGCGGGGGTGATGAGCAGTTCTTC

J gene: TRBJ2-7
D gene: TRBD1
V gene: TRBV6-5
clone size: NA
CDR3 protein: CASRTPGGEQYF
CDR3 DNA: TGTGCCAGCAGAACCCCAGGGGGCGAGCAGTACTTC

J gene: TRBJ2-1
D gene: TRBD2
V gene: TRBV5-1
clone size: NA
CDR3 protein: CASSLYPSGSTPDEQFF
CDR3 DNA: TGCGCCAGCAGCTTGTATCCTAGCGGGAGTACCCCGGATGAGCAGTTCTTC

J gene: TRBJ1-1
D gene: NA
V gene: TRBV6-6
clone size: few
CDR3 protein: CASSLSTEAFF
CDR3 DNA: TGTGCCAGCAGCCTGTCCACTGAAGCTTTCTTT

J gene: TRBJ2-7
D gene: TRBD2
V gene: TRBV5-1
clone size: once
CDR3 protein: CASSLERGTYEQYF
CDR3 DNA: TGCGCCAGCAGCTTGGAGCGGGGGACCTACGAGCAGTACTTC

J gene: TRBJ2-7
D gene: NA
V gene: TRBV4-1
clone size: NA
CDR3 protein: CASSQLPGVGEQYF
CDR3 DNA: TGCGCCAGCAGCCAATTACCGGGAGTTGGCGAGCAGTACTTC

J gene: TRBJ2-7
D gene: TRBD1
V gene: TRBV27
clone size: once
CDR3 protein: CASSLGQGDYIF
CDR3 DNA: TGTGCCAGCAGTTTAGGACAGGGGGACTATATCTTC

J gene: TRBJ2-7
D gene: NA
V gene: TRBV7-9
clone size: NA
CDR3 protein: CASSPQGPSPPHYEQYF
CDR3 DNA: TGTGCCAGCAGCCCACAGGGCCCCAGTCCCCCCCATTACGAGCAGTACTTC

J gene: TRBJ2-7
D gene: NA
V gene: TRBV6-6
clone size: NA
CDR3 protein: CASSYSQGSYEQYF
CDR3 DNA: TGTGCCAGCAGTTACTCTCAGGGGAGCTACGAGCAGTACTTC

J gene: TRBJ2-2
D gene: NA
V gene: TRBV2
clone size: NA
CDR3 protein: CASRGTSTGELFF
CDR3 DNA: TGTGCCAGCAGAGGTACTAGCACCGGGGAGCTGTTTTTT

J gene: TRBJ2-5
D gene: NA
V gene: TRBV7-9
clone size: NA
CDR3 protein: CASSFPAGRETQYF
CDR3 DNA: TGTGCCAGCAGCTTCCCCGCGGGCAGGGAGACCCAGTACTTC

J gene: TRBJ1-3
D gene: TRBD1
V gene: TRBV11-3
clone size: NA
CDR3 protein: CASSLTGVSGNTIYF
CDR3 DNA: TGTGCCAGCAGCCTCACAGGGGTCTCTGGAAACACCATATATTTT

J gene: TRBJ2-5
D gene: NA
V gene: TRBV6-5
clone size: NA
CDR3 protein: CASTPGRGYGETQYF
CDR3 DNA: TGTGCCAGCACTCCTGGAAGGGGATATGGAGAGACCCAGTACTTC

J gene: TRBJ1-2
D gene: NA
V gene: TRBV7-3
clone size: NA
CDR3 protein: CASSSIVDPASYGYTF
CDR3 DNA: TGTGCCAGCAGCTCAATAGTTGACCCGGCTAGCTATGGCTACACCTTC

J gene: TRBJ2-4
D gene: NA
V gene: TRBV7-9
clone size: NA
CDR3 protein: CASSLVWGPGGQNIQYF
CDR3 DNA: TGTGCCAGCAGCTTAGTGTGGGGCCCCGGTGGCCAAAACATTCAGTACTTC

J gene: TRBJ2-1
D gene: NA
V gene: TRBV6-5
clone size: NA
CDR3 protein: CASSYSTPREGGEQFF
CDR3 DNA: TGTGCCAGCAGTTACTCCACCCCTAGGGAAGGGGGTGAGCAGTTCTTC